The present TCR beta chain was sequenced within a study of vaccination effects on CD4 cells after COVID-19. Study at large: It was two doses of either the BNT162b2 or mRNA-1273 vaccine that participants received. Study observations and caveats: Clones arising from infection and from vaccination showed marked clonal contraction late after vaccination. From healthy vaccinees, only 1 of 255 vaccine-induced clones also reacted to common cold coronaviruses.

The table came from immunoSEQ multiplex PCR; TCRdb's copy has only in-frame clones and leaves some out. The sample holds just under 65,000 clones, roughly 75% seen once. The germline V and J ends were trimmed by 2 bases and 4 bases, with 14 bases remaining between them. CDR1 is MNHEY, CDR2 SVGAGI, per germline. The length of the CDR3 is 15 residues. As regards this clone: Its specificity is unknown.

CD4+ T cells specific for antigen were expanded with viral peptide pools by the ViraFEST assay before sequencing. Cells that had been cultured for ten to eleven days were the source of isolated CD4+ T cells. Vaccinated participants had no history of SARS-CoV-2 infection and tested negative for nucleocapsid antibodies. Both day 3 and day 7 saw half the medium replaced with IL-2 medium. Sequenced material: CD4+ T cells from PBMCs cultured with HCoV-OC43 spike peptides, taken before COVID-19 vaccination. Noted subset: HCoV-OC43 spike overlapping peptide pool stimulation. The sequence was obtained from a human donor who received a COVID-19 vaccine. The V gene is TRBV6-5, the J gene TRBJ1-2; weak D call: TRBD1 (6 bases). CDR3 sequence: CASSYQGSLLYGYTF. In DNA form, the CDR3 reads TGTGCCAGCAGTTACCAGGGGTCCCTACTCTATGGCTACACCTTC.